The entry below describes one T cell receptor beta chain. Per the authors' pipeline: Cell counts per sample came from amplifying reference gene primers. Data came from immunoSEQ multiplex PCR; TCRdb stores just in-frame clones and leaves some out. Clone size and V and J calls were adopted from that table, with D and trimming inferred from the DNA. The sample shows approximately 200,000 clones, approximately 90% of them seen only once. Unmatched junction bases numbered 0, after V lost 1 base and J lost 3 bases. The CDR3 consists of 14 residues. The germline gives CDR1 SGHTA, CDR2 FQGNSA. The sample comes from a study of blood T cell repertoires in COVID-19.

The TCR was taken from a man aged 18 to 30 with acute COVID-19. This rearrangement joins TRBV7-2 to TRBJ1-2; 9 positions match TRBD1. The sequencing input was PBMCs or T cells enriched from blood (not recorded which). In DNA form, the CDR3 reads TGTGCCAGCAGCTTAGGACAGGGGGACTATGGCTACACCTTC. It specifies CASSLGQGDYGYTF.